This TCR beta chain comes out of a study of T cells in Graves' hyperthyroidism and ophthalmopathy. Details on this clonotype: Its antigen is not known.

The study's findings and limits: Stable hyperthyroidism was told apart from ophthalmopathy by a model built on 13 V-J features. Blood also carried most thyroid clonotypes expanded above 0.001.

With 5 bases clipped from V and 7 bases from J, the junction kept 10 bases outside the gene matches. There are 15 residues in the CDR3. Germline lookup yields CDR1 SGHRS and CDR2 YFSETQ. Amplified TCR beta CDR3 regions derived from RNA transcripts. Initially, a first-round RT-PCR of the TCR CDR3 employed the HTBI primer set. TCRdb processed the multiplex PCR reads anew with MiXCR; each CDR3 protein has one entry. The sample lists more than 500,000 distinct CDR3 sequences, about 17% occurring once. Stable Graves' hyperthyroidism meant no ophthalmopathy progression within 18 months. The TCR comes from a woman in her twenties or thirties with Graves' hyperthyroidism. Sequences were obtained from blood. The chain recombines TRBV5-1 with TRBJ2-1; TRBD1 matches 9 bases. CDR3 bases: TGCGCCAGCAGGACGGGACAGGGATATACGAATGAGCAGTTCTTC. Encoded protein: CASRTGQGYTNEQFF.